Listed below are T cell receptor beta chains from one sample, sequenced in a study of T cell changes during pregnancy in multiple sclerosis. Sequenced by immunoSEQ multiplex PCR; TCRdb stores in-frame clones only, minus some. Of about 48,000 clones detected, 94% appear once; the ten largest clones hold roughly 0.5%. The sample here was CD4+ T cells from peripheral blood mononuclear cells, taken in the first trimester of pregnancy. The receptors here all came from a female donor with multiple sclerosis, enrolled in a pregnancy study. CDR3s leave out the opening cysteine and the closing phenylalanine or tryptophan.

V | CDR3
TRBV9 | ASSVADNSPLH
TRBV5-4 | ASSFRLAGGQDTQY
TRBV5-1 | ASSLATIQGTNTIY
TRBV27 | ARRGAANEKLF
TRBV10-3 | AISETTGGSYGYT
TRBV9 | ASSVAGGNNEQF
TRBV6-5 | ASIGTSGDTDTQY
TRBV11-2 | ASSYSAGGPPGELF
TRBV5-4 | ASSLAGTGELF
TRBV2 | ASRNRGRNIQY
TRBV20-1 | SANRAV
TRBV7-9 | ASSLAGQAVGTEAF
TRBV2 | ASSTSGEGTQY
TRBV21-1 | ASSLGAGRVETQY
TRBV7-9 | ASRPTSTGNEQF
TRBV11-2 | ASSLVRQGPPYGYT
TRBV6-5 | ASRPGQGDYGYT
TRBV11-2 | ASSPWGTGGGYT
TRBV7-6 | ASSLAVSRGDEAF
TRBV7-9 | ASSLTGWETQY
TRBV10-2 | ASSLSAGAAYEQY
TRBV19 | ASSRGLSYGYT
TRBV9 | ASSVGGGAYNEQF
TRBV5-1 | ASSHERGGTDTQY
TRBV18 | ASSPPRTGGLGYT
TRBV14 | ASSQEAVTYEQY
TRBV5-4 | ASSSQGRDGYT
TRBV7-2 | ASSSRTGGRGTEAF
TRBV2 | ASRPTGGARGNTIY
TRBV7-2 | ASSSTGGPYEQY
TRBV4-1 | ASSRPTETNYGYT
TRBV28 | ASSLTGGTEAF
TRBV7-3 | ASSPIPGAAGELF
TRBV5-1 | ASSLDREGYT
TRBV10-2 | ASSESIGTQNSPLH
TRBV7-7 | ASSQTVGEQF
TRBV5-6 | ASSLRLAGSGANVLT
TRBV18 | ASSGGIWYEQY